Following are 24 T cell receptor beta chains from one sample sequenced in a study of read filtering for tumor transcriptome and immune sequencing. The library was built from roughly 400 ng RNA with molecular barcoded adaptors for alpha/delta and beta/gamma chains. Each CDR3 protein is one row after TCRdb ran MiXCR on the reads. The sample contains over 35,000 distinct CDR3 sequences, about an eighth of which appear only once. The sample was a population of CD138-negative cells sorted from bone marrow. These receptors all stem from a donor at least 40 years old with multiple myeloma.

This clonotype came up many times. The conserved final phenylalanine or tryptophan is absent from the CDR3, which likely points to a read error. The rearrangement joins TRBV20-1 to TRBJ2-2, with 7 positions matching TRBD1. This CDR3 has 13 amino acids. V was pared by 3 bases and J by 3 bases, with 1 base of the junction left unmatched. Germline values: CDR1 DFQATT, CDR2 SNEGSKA (reference sequence). The CDR3 region has the DNA TGCAGTGCTAGGGACAGGTACACCGGGGAGCTGTTTCTT. This translates into CSARDRYTGELFL.

This clonotype occurred many times. The rearrangement uses TRBV20-1 and TRBJ2-4, with D possibly being TRBD1 (6 bases). V was clipped by 4 bases and J by 1 base, with 14 bases between them. CDR1 is DFQATT and CDR2 is SNEGSKA in the germline V gene (reference sequence). This CDR3 has 15 amino acids. In DNA, the CDR3 is TGCAGTGCTATGCAGGGGATGAGGGCCAAAAACATTCAGTACTTC. Its protein is CSAMQGMRAKNIQYF.

About this clonotype: A much larger clone differs from this one at a single base, so this may be a read error. The chain combines TRBV6-1 with TRBJ2-2, with D maybe TRBD2 (6 bases). The CDR3 is made up of 15 amino acids. In germline, CDR1 is MNHNS, CDR2 SASEGT. V lost 7 bases, J lost 4 bases, and 16 bases lay in between. CDR3 loop: CASKETSSSTGELFF. The CDR3 bases are TGTGCCAGCAAAGAAACTAGCAGTAGCACCGGGGAGCTGTTTTTT.

This clonotype was observed many times. This chain joins TRBV5-6 and TRBJ2-1; TRBD2 agrees at 13 bases. Unmatched junction bases numbered 10, after V lost 4 bases and J lost 6 bases. The CDR3 is 17 amino acids. From germline, CDR1 is SGHDT and CDR2 YYEEEE. This CDR3 is CASSPNFGLAGVNEQFF. The CDR3 bases are TGTGCCAGCAGCCCAAACTTCGGACTAGCGGGAGTCAATGAGCAGTTCTTC. Drawing the rest from reference TRBV5-6 and TRBJ2-1, the complete variable domain is DAGVTQSPTHLIKTRGQQVTLRCSPKSGHDTVSWYQQALGQGPQFIFQYYEEEERQRGNFPDRFSGHQFPNYSSELNVNALLLGDSALYLCASSPNFGLAGVNEQFFGPGTRLTVL.

With regard to this clonotype: Here the CDR3 omits its conserved ending phenylalanine or tryptophan, so a read error is the likely source. V is TRBV18 and J is TRBJ2-7; 10 bases align to TRBD1. CDR1 KGHSH and CDR2 LQKENI come from the germline V gene. Trimming at V came to 5 bases and at J to 5 bases, leaving 9 bases not matched to a gene. The CDR3 length is 15 residues. The CDR3 DNA is TGTGCCAGCTCAAACCGGGACAGGGGTTTCGACGAGCAGTACCTC. Translated: CASSNRDRGFDEQYL.

There are many counts of this clonotype. The chain has TRBV20-1 and TRBJ2-5; 10 positions match TRBD2. The CDR3 loop spans 13 amino acids. Per germline, CDR1 DFQATT and CDR2 SNEGSKA (reference sequence). The trim removed 6 bases at V and 4 bases at J, leaving 5 bases unmatched. The DNA of the CDR3 is TGCAGTGCAGAAGCGGGAGGGGTAGAGACCCAGTACTTC. Residues: CSAEAGGVETQYF.

Ten or more counts support this clonotype. The chain links TRBV5-1 to TRBJ2-5, with unresolved D. V dropped 0 bases and J dropped 2 bases, with 5 bases sitting between them. The germline gives CDR1 SGHRS, CDR2 YFSETQ. CDR3 length: 13 amino acids. The CDR3 DNA is TGCGCCAGCAGCTTGGACCTTCAAGAGACCCAGTACTTC. This translates into CASSLDLQETQYF.

This clonotype was recorded many times. A much larger clone differs from this one at a single base, so this may be a read error. The chain has TRBV29-1 and TRBJ2-1, with D tentatively TRBD2 (6 bases). CDR1 and CDR2 from the germline V gene are SQVTM and ANQGSEA. The CDR3 spans 12 residues. CDR3 DNA sequence: TGCAGCGTTGAAGATCGGGGGAATGGGCAGTTCTTC. The encoded protein is CSVEDRGNGQFF.

This clonotype was recorded many times. The rearrangement uses TRBV5-8 and TRBJ2-3; 12 bases fit TRBD2. Per the germline V gene, CDR1 is SGHTS and CDR2 is YDEGEE. V lost 3 bases and J lost 4; bases outside the gene matches: 6. The CDR3 is 16 residues long. The CDR3 DNA is TGTGCCAGCAGCTACCTAGCGGGAGGGAGGGCAGATACGCAGTATTTT. The encoded protein is CASSYLAGGRADTQYF.

The sample holds many counts of this clonotype. The J gene is TRBJ1-4, the V gene TRBV14; a possible D gene is TRBD1 (5 bases). V lost 4 bases to trimming and J lost 7 bases, with 19 bases between them. This CDR3 is built from 16 residues. Germline assignment: CDR1 SGHDN and CDR2 FVKESK. CDR3 in DNA: TGTGCCAGCAGCCCACGAGGGGCTGGGATGGGTGAAAAACTGTTTTTT. Amino acid sequence: CASSPRGAGMGEKLFF.

This clonotype has ten or more counts. This sequence joins TRBV20-1 and TRBJ2-1; 10 bases line up with TRBD2. This CDR3 has 13 residues. Germline V gene data show CDR1 as DFQATT and CDR2 as SNEGSKA (reference sequence). V lost 5 bases to trimming and J lost 6 bases; unmatched junction nucleotides: 4. The CDR3 sequence is CSALAGALNEQFF. In DNA, the CDR3 is TGCAGTGCTCTAGCGGGAGCCCTCAATGAGCAGTTCTTC.

As concerns this clonotype: A much bigger clone sits one base away, suggesting this may be a read error. The chain has TRBV27 and TRBJ2-5; unclear D gene. The CDR3 runs to 8 residues. V lost 11 bases to trimming and J lost 8 bases, with 6 bases between them. The germline gives CDR1 MNHEY, CDR2 SMNVEV (reference sequence). As DNA, the CDR3 is TGTGCCGACTCAACCCAGTACTTC. Its translation is CADSTQYF.

This clonotype was detected ten times or more. The V call is TRBV6-5, the J call TRBJ2-2; a weak D match, TRBD2 (5 bases). Trimming removed 0 bases from V and 5 bases from J, with 10 bases in between. From germline, CDR1 is MNHEY and CDR2 SVGAGI. The CDR3 loop spans 15 amino acids. The CDR3 is CASSYSAPGTGELFF. The CDR3 coding sequence is TGTGCCAGCAGTTACTCGGCCCCGGGGACCGGGGAGCTGTTTTTT.

This clonotype showed up many times. J is TRBJ2-3 and V is TRBV5-1, with 8 bases fitting TRBD1. CDR1 and CDR2 from the germline V gene are SGHRS and YFSETQ. V lost 3 bases, J lost 3 bases, and 6 bases stayed unmatched. The CDR3 covers 15 residues. The CDR3 nucleotides read TGCGCCAGCAGCTCGGGACAGGTCCTTACAGATACGCAGTATTTT. This sequence encodes CASSSGQVLTDTQYF.

This clonotype appeared many times. CDR3: CASSSTGTSYNEQFF. The CDR3 DNA sequence: TGCGCCAGCAGTTCTACAGGGACATCCTACAATGAGCAGTTCTTC. The chain couples TRBV5-1 to TRBJ2-1, with TRBD1 as a possible D gene (6 bases). Germline V lookup: CDR1 SGHRS, CDR2 YFSETQ. The length of the CDR3 is 15 residues. V was trimmed by 5 bases and J by 1 base, leaving 13 bases between them.

V usage is TRBV29-1 and J usage is TRBJ2-6; a possible D gene is TRBD1 (6 bases). This CDR3 spans 17 amino acids. V was clipped by 7 bases and J by 1 base, with 20 bases between them. Per the germline V gene, CDR1 is SQVTM and CDR2 is ANQGSEA. For the CDR3, the DNA is TGCAGCGCTCCGGACAGCCGCGCGACGTCTGGGGCCAACGTCCTGACTTTC. It specifies CSAPDSRATSGANVLTF. Based on the CDR3 plus reference TRBV29-1 and TRBJ2-6, the full variable domain is SAVISQKPSRDICQRGTSLTIQCQVDSQVTMMFWYRQQPGQSLTLIATANQGSEATYESGFVIDKFPISRPNLTFSTLTVSNMSPEDSSIYLCSAPDSRATSGANVLTFGAGSRLTVL.

This clonotype was seen only a few times. This chain connects TRBV30 to TRBJ1-1, with D tentatively TRBD1 (6 bases). This CDR3 is built from 12 residues. CDR1 is GTSNPN, CDR2 SVGIG, per germline (reference sequence). The V end lost 2 bases, the J end lost 5 bases, and 9 bases lay between the germline ends. The CDR3 DNA is TGTGCCTGGAGTTTAGGGGGGACTGAAGCTTTCTTT. Translated: CAWSLGGTEAFF. The variable domain in full, completed from reference TRBV30 and TRBJ1-1, reads SQTIHQWPATLVQPVGSPLSLECTVEGTSNPNLYWYRQAAGRGLQLLFYSVGIGQISSEVPQNLSASRPQDRQFILSSKKLLLSDSGFYLCAWSLGGTEAFFGQGTRLTVV.

At least ten counts were recorded for this clonotype. The V call is TRBV12-3 or TRBV12-4, the J call TRBJ2-6; a possible D gene is TRBD2 (6 bases). Trimming shortened V by 2 bases and J by 0 bases, and 20 bases separated the two germline ends. The CDR3 runs 20 residues. The CDR3 region has the DNA TGTGCCAGCAGTTTAAGACTGCGGGACGGAGGACACTCTGGGGCCAACGTCCTGACTTTC. Its translation: CASSLRLRDGGHSGANVLTF.

This clonotype came up many times. The chain recombines TRBV10-3 with TRBJ2-5; TRBD2 might be the D (6 bases). There are 16 residues in the CDR3. V was cut by 2 bases and J by 2 bases, with 15 bases left in between. The germline CDR1 and CDR2 sequences are ENHRY and SYGVKD. The CDR3 DNA reads as TGTGCCATCAGTGAGGCCGGGAGCTCTATTCAAGAGACCCAGTACTTC. Translating it yields CAISEAGSSIQETQYF.

In DNA, the CDR3 is TGCGCCAGCAGCCCAGGGTCGTATGAGCAGTTCTTC. As protein: CASSPGSYEQFF. This chain uses TRBV4-1 with TRBJ2-1; D may be TRBD1 (5 bases). CDR1 and CDR2 (germline): MGHRA, YSYEKL. V was trimmed by 4 bases and J by 8 bases, leaving 9 bases between them. The CDR3 consists of 12 residues.

The V and J genes are TRBV7-3 and TRBJ2-3; TRBD2 agrees at 8 bases. The length of the CDR3 is 14 residues. V lost 3 bases, J lost 6 bases, and 5 bases stayed unmatched. The germline CDR1 and CDR2 sequences are SGHTA and FQGTGA. DNA for the CDR3: TGTGCCAGCAGCTTGGCGGGAGGAGTGGATACGCAGTATTTT. It encodes CASSLAGGVDTQYF.

This clonotype showed up many times. The V gene is TRBV25-1, the J gene TRBJ2-1; TRBD1 matches 11 bases. The trim removed 4 bases at V and 1 base at J, leaving 6 bases unmatched. This CDR3 spans 17 amino acids. Germline CDR1 is MGHDK and CDR2 is SYGVNS. The CDR3 DNA is TGTGCCAGCAGTGTAGGGACAGGGGGGTCTTCCTACAATGAGCAGTTCTTC. Protein product: CASSVGTGGSSYNEQFF.

This clonotype was found once. A read error may produce the germline difference seen at one junction end. The chain recombines TRBV19 with TRBJ2-1; D gene ambiguous. CDR3 length: 14 amino acids. Germline-derived CDR1 and CDR2 are LNHDA and SQIVND (reference sequence). DNA for the CDR3: TGTGCCAGTACCTGGTCGGGCTCCTGCAATGAGCCGTTCTTC. Translating gives CASTWSGSCNEPFF.

The table lists this clonotype with many counts. The V call is TRBV14, the J call TRBJ2-1; 13 bases fit TRBD2. Germline V CDR1 and CDR2: SGHDN, FVKESK. Losses at the gene ends were 4 bases for V and 8 bases for J; bases not matched to a gene: 8. The CDR3 loop spans 16 amino acids. The DNA of the CDR3 is TGTGCCAGCAGCCCTAAATGGGGACTAGCGGGATATGAGCAGTTCTTC. Translation gives CASSPKWGLAGYEQFF.